This T cell receptor (beta chain) is drawn from a study of blood T cell repertoires in COVID-19. As handled by the study authors: Amplification of reference gene primers was used by the study to estimate nucleated cell counts. Here immunoSEQ multiplex PCR was the method, and the copy in TCRdb shows in-frame clones only, minus some. D and trimming come from the DNA, and the V and J calls and clone size come from that table. This table has 300,000 or so clones, 87% appearing once. V was pared by 1 base and J by 4 bases, with 16 bases between. The CDR3 sequence is 16 residues long. CDR1 and CDR2 (germline): SGHAT, FQNNGV.

The sequence was obtained from a young woman who had recovered from COVID-19. Sequenced input: PBMCs or T cells enriched from blood (not recorded which). V and J are TRBV11-2 and TRBJ2-5; perhaps TRBD1 as D (6 bases). The CDR3 DNA is TGTGCCAGCAGCTTAGGAGACACAGGGTGGCCAGAGACCCAGTACTTC. Its translation: CASSLGDTGWPETQYF.